This T cell receptor (beta chain) is from a study of T cells in Graves' hyperthyroidism and ophthalmopathy. Regarding the study as a whole: Most clonotypes expanded in thyroid above 0.001 were likewise present in blood.

Pregnant or lactating patients were excluded, as were those with uncontrolled infection or other autoimmune disease. Fresh peripheral blood, roughly 10 ml, was the source of the PBMCs. The V gene lost 2 bases and the J gene lost 3 bases, with 5 bases spanning the gap. Germline V gene lookup returns CDR1 SGHVS and CDR2 FQNEAQ. This CDR3 spans 12 amino acids. This clonotype was counted a few times. Its target is unknown. TCR beta CDR3 sequences were amplified from RNA transcripts. Carried out on the TCR CDR3, a first-round RT-PCR used the HTBI primer set. One entry per CDR3 protein, called by TCRdb with MiXCR from the multiplex PCR reads. The table has some 490,000 distinct CDR3 sequences, 20% to 25% seen once.

V usage is TRBV7-8 and J usage is TRBJ2-7, with no clear D. The sequence was collected from a woman in her 70s with Graves' ophthalmopathy. The sequenced sample was blood. DNA for the CDR3: TGTGCCAGCAGCTTAAAATACTACGAGCAGTACTTC. Protein product: CASSLKYYEQYF.